The 14 T cell receptor beta chains in this list originate from one sample, sequenced in a study of cytomegalovirus exposure and HLA in healthy donors. Use of 60 Vbeta and 13 Jbeta primers characterized the PCR. Assay used: immunoSEQ multiplex PCR; TCRdb lists only in-frame clones, some missing. The sample has approximately 170,000 clones, over 75% seen once. Source material: PBMCs. All receptors derive from a human donor in good health.

The sample holds a few counts of this clone. The chain couples TRBV6-5 to TRBJ1-1; D is unresolved. The CDR3 has 14 residues. V was shortened by 5 bases and J by 1 base, with 11 bases between the two germline ends. Germline V gene sequence: CDR1 MNHEY, CDR2 SVGAGI. CDR3 DNA sequence: TGTGCCAGCAGTCCCGCGGGAGGGAACACTGAAGCTTTCTTT. Protein: CASSPAGGNTEAFF.

The chain joins TRBV7-2 to TRBJ2-3; 9 bases are a match to TRBD2. Trimming at V came to 5 bases and at J to 0 bases, leaving 12 bases not matched to a gene. Germline assignment: CDR1 SGHTA and CDR2 FQGNSA. The CDR3 extends over 18 amino acids. CDR3 amino acids: CASSDTLSGGLSTDTQYF. In DNA, the CDR3 is TGTGCCAGCAGCGACACCCTTAGCGGGGGACTTAGCACAGATACGCAGTATTTT.

The V gene is TRBV4-2, the J gene TRBJ2-2; the match to TRBD1 covers 7 bases. The CDR3 is 16 amino acids. Per the germline V gene, CDR1 is LGHNA and CDR2 is YNFKEQ. The J segment lost 2 bases and the V segment lost 7 bases, leaving 10 bases of the junction unmatched. This CDR3 is CASTLGTATNTGELFF. The CDR3 DNA is TGTGCCAGCACCTTAGGGACAGCCACTAACACCGGGGAGCTGTTTTTT.

The chain employs TRBV11-3 and TRBJ2-2, with TRBD1 matching over 11 bases. Looked up from germline, CDR1 is SGHNT and CDR2 is YENEEA. The CDR3 loop spans 17 amino acids. V lost 2 bases and J lost 2; bases outside the gene matches: 4. The CDR3: CASSLRGTGGNTGELFF. In nucleotides, the CDR3 is TGTGCCAGCAGCTTAAGGGGGACAGGGGGTAACACCGGGGAGCTGTTTTTT.

The chain recombines TRBV6-5 with TRBJ1-4, with D unclear. Trimming took 0 bases from V and 7 from J, leaving 9 bases between them. The germline V gene has CDR1 MNHEY and CDR2 SVGAGI. There are 14 residues in the CDR3. The CDR3 DNA reads as TGTGCCAGCAGTTACTCACTTGCCGGTGAAAAACTGTTTTTT. It translates to CASSYSLAGEKLFF.

With regard to this clone: Other DNA sequences of this sample code for an identical CDR3. This chain links TRBV15 with TRBJ2-5, with D maybe TRBD2 (6 bases). Germline V CDR1 and CDR2: LNHNV, YYDKDF (reference sequence). V was clipped by 1 base and J by 4 bases, with 10 bases between them. The CDR3 extends over 14 amino acids. The CDR3 coding sequence is TGTGCCACCAGCAGAGTGGGGGGACGAGAGACCCAGTACTTC. This gives the protein CATSRVGGRETQYF.

V usage is TRBV7-2 and J usage is TRBJ1-2, with a tentative D call TRBD1 (6 bases). Germline assignment: CDR1 SGHTA and CDR2 FQGNSA. Trimming left V 0 bases short and J 2 bases short, with 10 bases between. CDR3 size: 15 residues. The CDR3 DNA sequence: TGTGCCAGCAGCTTAGCTGGACAGAGCAACTATGGCTACACCTTC. Its translation: CASSLAGQSNYGYTF.

This clone appeared once. The chain employs TRBV2 and TRBJ2-2; TRBD2 agrees at 9 bases. J lost 3 bases, V lost 7 bases, and 12 bases had no gene match. Germline V gene sequence: CDR1 SNHLY, CDR2 FYNNEI. There are 17 residues in the CDR3. CDR3 protein: CASTPGLAGLYTGELFF. The CDR3 DNA sequence: TGTGCCAGCACCCCCGGGCTAGCGGGGCTCTACACCGGGGAGCTGTTTTTT.

This clone was recorded once. The chain is built from TRBV7-2 and TRBJ2-7, with 10 bases identical to TRBD1. With 6 bases clipped from V and 3 bases from J, the junction kept 2 bases outside the gene matches. Germline V gives CDR1 SGHTA, CDR2 FQGNSA. This CDR3 contains 13 residues. CDR3 DNA sequence: TGTGCCAGCAGGGGACAGGGGAACTACGAGCAGTACTTC. As protein: CASRGQGNYEQYF.

This chain links TRBV7-6 with TRBJ1-5, with D possibly being TRBD1 (6 bases). Germline-derived CDR1 and CDR2 are SGHVS and FNYEAQ. The CDR3 length is 15 residues. Trimming removed 5 bases from V and 0 bases from J, with 11 bases in between. The CDR3 DNA reads TGTGCCAGCAGCAGGACAGCTGATAGCAATCAGCCCCAGCATTTT. This translates into CASSRTADSNQPQHF.

The chain has TRBV11-2 and TRBJ2-7; 7 bases line up with TRBD1. The V gene end was trimmed by 6 bases and the J gene end by 6 bases; junction bases not matched to a gene: 11. The length of the CDR3 is 14 residues. Per germline, CDR1 SGHAT and CDR2 FQNNGV. CDR3 DNA sequence: TGTGCCAGCAGTCCCCGGGACAGCCTTTCCGAGCAGTACTTC. Encoded protein: CASSPRDSLSEQYF.

This chain links TRBV27 with TRBJ1-4; D uncertain. The CDR3 has 12 amino acids. The germline gives CDR1 MNHEY, CDR2 SMNVEV (reference sequence). V lost 3 bases and J 5 bases, leaving 4 bases between the germline ends. CDR3 residues: CASSFLNEKLFF. The CDR3 region has the DNA TGTGCCAGCAGTTTTCTCAATGAAAAACTGTTTTTT. Drawing the rest from reference TRBV27 and TRBJ1-4, the complete variable domain is EAQVTQNPRYLITVTGKKLTVTCSQNMNHEYMSWYRQDPGLGLRQIYYSMNVEVTDKGDVPEGYKVSRKEKRNFPLILESPSPNQTSLYFCASSFLNEKLFFGSGTQLSVL.

The chain recombines TRBV9 with TRBJ2-5; TRBD2 aligns across 10 bases. With 0 bases clipped from V and 7 bases from J, the junction kept 6 bases outside the gene matches. The CDR3 covers 15 residues. In germline, CDR1 is SGDLS, CDR2 YYNGEE. DNA for the CDR3: TGTGCCAGCAGCGTAGGGCTAGCGGGGGATGGGACCCAGTACTTC. As protein: CASSVGLAGDGTQYF. The entire variable domain, with the rest obtained from reference TRBV9 and TRBJ2-5, is as follows: DSGVTQTPKHLITATGQRVTLRCSPRSGDLSVYWYQQSLDQGLQFLIQYYNGEERAKGNILERFSAQQFPDLHSELNLSSLELGDSALYFCASSVGLAGDGTQYFGPGTRLLVL.

The rearrangement uses TRBV6-6 and TRBJ1-1; no definite D call. Trimming stripped 6 bases from V and 1 base from J, with 9 bases between. This CDR3 has 13 residues. Germline-derived CDR1 and CDR2 are MNHNY and SVGAGI (reference sequence). The DNA of the CDR3 is TGTGCCAGCAGATCGGTCTCGAACACTGAAGCTTTCTTT. Translated, it gives CASRSVSNTEAFF.